This TCR beta chain was captured by sequencing in a study of T-cell memory formation after mild COVID-19. As for the study in general: Largely donor-specific TCR clusters were found.

Germline assignment: CDR1 SGHDT and CDR2 YYEEEE. V lost 2 bases and J lost 7; bases outside the gene matches: 5. CDR3 length: 13 residues. Study-wide points: CD4+ contracting clones lay mainly in CM and EM, CD8+ ones in EMRA. Day 15 to 85 contracting clones showed balanced CD4/CD8; later expanders leaned CD4+.

Comments on this clonotype: Its antigen is unidentified.

Using constant-segment primers, 5'RACE produced TCR alpha and TCR beta cDNA libraries carrying sample barcodes and UMIs. One entry per CDR3 protein results from TCRdb running MiXCR on the 5' RACE reads. The sample contains about 430,000 distinct CDR3 sequences, roughly 18% of which appear only once. The chain recombines TRBV5-6 with TRBJ1-1; TRBD1 matches at 7 bases. Material for sequencing was PBMCs or a T cell subset sorted from them (not recorded which). The source is a young man who had mild COVID-19 (a few samples of this study predate the infection). Cell type and time point are not known. The CDR3 DNA reads TGTGCCAGCAGCTTTACAGGGGAAAATGAAGCTTTCTTT. It yields the protein CASSFTGENEAFF.